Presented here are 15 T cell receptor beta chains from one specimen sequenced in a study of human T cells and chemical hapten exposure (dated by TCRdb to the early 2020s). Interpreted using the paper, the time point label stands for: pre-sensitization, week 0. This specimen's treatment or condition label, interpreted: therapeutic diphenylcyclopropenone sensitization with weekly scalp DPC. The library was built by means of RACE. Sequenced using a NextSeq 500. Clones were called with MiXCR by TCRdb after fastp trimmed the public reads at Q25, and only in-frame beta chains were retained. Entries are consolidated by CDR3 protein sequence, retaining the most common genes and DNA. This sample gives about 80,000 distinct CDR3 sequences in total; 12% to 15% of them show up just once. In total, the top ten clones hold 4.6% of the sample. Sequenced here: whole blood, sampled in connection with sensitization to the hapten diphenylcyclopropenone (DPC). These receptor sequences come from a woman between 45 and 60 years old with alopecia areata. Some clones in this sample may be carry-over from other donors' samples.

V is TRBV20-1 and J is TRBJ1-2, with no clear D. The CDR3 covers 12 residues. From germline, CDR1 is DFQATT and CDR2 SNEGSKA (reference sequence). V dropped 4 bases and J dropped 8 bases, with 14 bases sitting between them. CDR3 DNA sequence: TGCAGTGCTAATCCTCAGCCTGAGGGCTACACCTTC. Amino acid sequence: CSANPQPEGYTF.

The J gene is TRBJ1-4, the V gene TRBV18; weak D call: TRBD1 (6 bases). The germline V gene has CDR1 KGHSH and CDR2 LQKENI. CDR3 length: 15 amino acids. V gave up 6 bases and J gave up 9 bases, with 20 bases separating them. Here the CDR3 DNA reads TGTGCCAGCTCGCCGGACAGACGGCGGGTCCAAAAACTGTTTTTT. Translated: CASSPDRRRVQKLFF.

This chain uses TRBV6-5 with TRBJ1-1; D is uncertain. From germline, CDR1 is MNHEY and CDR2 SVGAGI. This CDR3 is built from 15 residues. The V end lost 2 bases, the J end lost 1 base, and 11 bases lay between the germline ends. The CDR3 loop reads CASSYEGVGNTEAFF. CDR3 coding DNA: TGTGCCAGCAGTTACGAGGGAGTAGGGAACACTGAAGCTTTCTTT.

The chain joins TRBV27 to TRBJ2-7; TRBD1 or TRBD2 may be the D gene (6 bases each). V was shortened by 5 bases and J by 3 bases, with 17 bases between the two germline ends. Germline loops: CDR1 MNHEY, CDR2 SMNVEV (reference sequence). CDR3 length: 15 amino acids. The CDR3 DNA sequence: TGTGCCAGCAGTCTCCCGGGGGCGGGACTCTACGAGCAGTACTTC. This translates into CASSLPGAGLYEQYF.

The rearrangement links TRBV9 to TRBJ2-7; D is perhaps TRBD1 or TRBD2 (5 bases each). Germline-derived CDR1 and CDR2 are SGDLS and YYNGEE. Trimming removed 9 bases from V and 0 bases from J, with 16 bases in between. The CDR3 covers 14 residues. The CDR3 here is CATSRDQHSYEQYF. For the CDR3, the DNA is TGTGCCACATCAAGGGACCAACACTCCTACGAGCAGTACTTC.

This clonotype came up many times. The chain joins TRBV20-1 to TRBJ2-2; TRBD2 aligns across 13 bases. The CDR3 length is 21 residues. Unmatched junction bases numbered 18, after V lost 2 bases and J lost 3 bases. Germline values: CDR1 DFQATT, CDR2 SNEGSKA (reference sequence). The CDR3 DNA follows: TGCAGTGCTAGATTGCTCCGAGGACTAGCGGGAGTTGGTTGGGACACCGGGGAGCTGTTTTTT. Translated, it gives CSARLLRGLAGVGWDTGELFF.

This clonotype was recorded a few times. Here the CDR3 reads CASSYYLPGGHYGYTF. CDR3 DNA sequence: TGTGCCAGCAGTTACTATCTCCCAGGGGGACACTATGGCTACACCTTC. This sequence joins TRBV6-5 and TRBJ1-2; 7 bases agree with TRBD1. Germline V gives CDR1 MNHEY, CDR2 SVGAGI. The CDR3 spans 16 residues. V trimming: 1 base; J trimming: 3 bases; junction bases outside the gene matches: 8.

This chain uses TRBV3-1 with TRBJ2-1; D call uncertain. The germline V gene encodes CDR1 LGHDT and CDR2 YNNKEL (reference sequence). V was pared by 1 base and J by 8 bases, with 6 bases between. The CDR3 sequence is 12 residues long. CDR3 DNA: TGTGCCAGCAGCCAAGCCGGACATGAGCAGTTCTTC. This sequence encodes CASSQAGHEQFF.

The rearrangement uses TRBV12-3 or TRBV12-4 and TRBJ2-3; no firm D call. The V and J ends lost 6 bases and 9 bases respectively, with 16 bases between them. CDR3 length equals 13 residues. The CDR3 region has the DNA TGTGCCAGCAGCAAAAATCTAGGGTCGACGCAGTATTTT. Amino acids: CASSKNLGSTQYF.

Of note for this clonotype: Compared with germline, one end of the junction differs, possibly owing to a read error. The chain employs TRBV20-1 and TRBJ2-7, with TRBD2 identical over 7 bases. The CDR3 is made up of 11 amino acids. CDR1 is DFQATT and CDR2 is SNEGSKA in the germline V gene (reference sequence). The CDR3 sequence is CSARGDYQQYF. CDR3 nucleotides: TGCAGTGCTAGGGGGGACTACCAGCAGTACTTC.

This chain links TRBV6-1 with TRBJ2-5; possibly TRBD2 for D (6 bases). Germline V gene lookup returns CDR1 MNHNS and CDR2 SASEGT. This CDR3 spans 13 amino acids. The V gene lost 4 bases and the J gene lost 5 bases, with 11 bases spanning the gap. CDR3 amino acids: CASSVGGSETQYF. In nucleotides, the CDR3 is TGTGCCAGCAGTGTTGGGGGGTCCGAGACCCAGTACTTC.

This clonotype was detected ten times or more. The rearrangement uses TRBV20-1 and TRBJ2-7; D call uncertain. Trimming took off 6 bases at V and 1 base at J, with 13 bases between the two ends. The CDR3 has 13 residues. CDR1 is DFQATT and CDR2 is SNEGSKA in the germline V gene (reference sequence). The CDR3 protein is CSASRTVSYEQYF. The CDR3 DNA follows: TGCAGTGCCTCCCGGACCGTTTCCTACGAGCAGTACTTC.

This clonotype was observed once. DNA of the CDR3: TGTGCCAGCAGCCCATCGCTTGGCACAGATACGCAGTATTTT. It encodes CASSPSLGTDTQYF. The V call is TRBV6-1, the J call TRBJ2-3, with D unresolved. This CDR3 comprises 14 residues. V lost 6 bases and J lost 1, with 11 bases in between. Germline CDR1 and CDR2: MNHNS and SASEGT.

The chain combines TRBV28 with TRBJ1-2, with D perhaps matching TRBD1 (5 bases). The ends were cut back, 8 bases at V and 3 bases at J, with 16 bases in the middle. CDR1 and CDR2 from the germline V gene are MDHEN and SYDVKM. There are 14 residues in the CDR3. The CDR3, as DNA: TGTGCCAGCTCCGGGGGGACTTTGTACTATGGCTACACCTTC. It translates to CASSGGTLYYGYTF.

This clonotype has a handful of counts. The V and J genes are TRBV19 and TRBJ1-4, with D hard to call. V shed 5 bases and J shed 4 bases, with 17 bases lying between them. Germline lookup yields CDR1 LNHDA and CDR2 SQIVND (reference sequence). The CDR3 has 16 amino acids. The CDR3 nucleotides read TGTGCCAGTAGTCCAACTCACGGCATTATTAATGAAAAACTGTTTTTT. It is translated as CASSPTHGIINEKLFF.